Listed here are 5 T cell receptor beta chains from one sample, sequenced in a study of cytomegalovirus exposure and HLA in healthy donors. PCR primers comprised 60 Vbeta and 13 Jbeta primers. Sequenced by immunoSEQ multiplex PCR; TCRdb stores in-frame clones only, minus some. The data hold 150,000 to 200,000 clones, with roughly four fifths observed a single time. Sequenced: PBMCs. The receptors were gathered from a man between 50 and 59 years old in good health and CMV-seronegative.

This clone was observed a few times. The chain employs TRBV10-3 and TRBJ1-5, with D uncertain. CDR3 size: 13 residues. The V end was cut by 3 bases, the J end by 3 bases, with 6 bases between. Per germline, CDR1 ENHRY and CDR2 SYGVKD. The CDR3 DNA is TGTGCCATCAGTGATATTAACAATCAGCCCCAGCATTTT. Translating it yields CAISDINNQPQHF.

For this clone: Relative to the germline gene, one junction end is altered; a read error may explain this. This chain links TRBV7-9 with TRBJ1-1, with 7 bases fitting TRBD1. The CDR3 spans 17 residues. Per germline, CDR1 SEHNR and CDR2 FQNEAQ (reference sequence). CDR3 amino acids: CSSSQGENIRGRTEAFF. DNA of the CDR3: TGTTCCAGCAGCCAAGGGGAGAATATTAGGGGGCGGACTGAAGCTTTCTTT.

The gene calls are TRBV28 and TRBJ2-7, with D maybe TRBD2 (5 bases). Germline assignment: CDR1 MDHEN and CDR2 SYDVKM. The CDR3 has 13 amino acids. Trimming stripped 8 bases from V and 1 base from J, with 12 bases between. CDR3: CASGSTSSYEQYF. CDR3 DNA: TGTGCCAGCGGGAGTACGAGTTCCTACGAGCAGTACTTC.

The CDR3 DNA reads TGCGCCAGCAGCTTGTCTTGGGACAGGGGGTCCTACGAGCAGTACTTC. Its translation is CASSLSWDRGSYEQYF. The genes are TRBV5-1 and TRBJ2-5; 11 bases are a match to TRBD1. The DNA matches TRBJ2-7 better at its end, which makes the J call doubtful. The CDR3 consists of 16 residues. Looked up from germline, CDR1 is SGHRS and CDR2 is YFSETQ.

A remark on this clone: This sample includes further DNA sequences coding for the same CDR3. The chain employs TRBV5-1 and TRBJ2-1, with 10 bases that match TRBD2. CDR3 length equals 17 residues. V shed 0 bases and J 0 bases; nucleotides not matched to a gene: 3. Germline-derived CDR1 and CDR2 are SGHRS and YFSETQ. This chain's CDR3 is CASSLEASGSSYNEQFF. The CDR3 nucleotides read TGCGCCAGCAGCTTGGAGGCTAGCGGGAGCTCCTACAATGAGCAGTTCTTC. Based on the CDR3 plus reference TRBV5-1 and TRBJ2-1, the full variable domain is KAGVTQTPRYLIKTRGQQVTLSCSPISGHRSVSWYQQTPGQGLQFLFEYFSETQRNKGNFPGRFSGRQFSNSRSEMNVSTLELGDSALYLCASSLEASGSSYNEQFFGPGTRLTVL.